The rows below give T cell receptor beta chains drawn from one sample of a study of shared clonotypes between healthy human individuals. The data were produced by immunoSEQ multiplex PCR, yet TCRdb's version contains in-frame clones alone and is incomplete. The data contain some 360,000 clones, roughly 80% of them seen just once; the ten biggest clones take up 10%. Sequencing used memory CD4+ T cells sorted from blood. Receptor source: a man under 40 in good health. Both conserved end residues are trimmed from each CDR3. D genes are given only for firm matches.

CDR3 protein: ASSLISGRAVGEQF
D gene: .
CDR3 length: 14
V gene: TRBV7-8

CDR3 protein: ASNYGGLAGGSYNEQF
D gene: TRBD2
CDR3 length: 16
V gene: TRBV19

CDR3 protein: ASSLRGGRAAGFEQF
D gene: TRBD2
CDR3 length: 15
V gene: TRBV28

CDR3 protein: ASSSLVWDEQF
D gene: .
CDR3 length: 11
V gene: TRBV7-3

CDR3 protein: SVGGVGPPQDGYT
D gene: .
CDR3 length: 13
V gene: TRBV29-1

CDR3 protein: ASSLGPSRSTAKNIQY
D gene: .
CDR3 length: 16
V gene: TRBV5-1

CDR3 protein: ASRNTDGYNEKLF
D gene: .
CDR3 length: 13
V gene: TRBV5-1

CDR3 protein: ASSLLGQGYEQY
D gene: TRBD1
CDR3 length: 12
V gene: TRBV28

CDR3 protein: ASKKWWGGQPSSYNEQF
D gene: .
CDR3 length: 17
V gene: TRBV5-5

CDR3 protein: ASRQDPSGNTGELF
D gene: .
CDR3 length: 14
V gene: TRBV5-1

CDR3 protein: ASRWGAAGNTIY
D gene: .
CDR3 length: 12
V gene: TRBV19

CDR3 protein: ASSTGTGGYEQY
D gene: TRBD1
CDR3 length: 12
V gene: TRBV6-9

CDR3 protein: ASSLSPGGTGANVLT
D gene: .
CDR3 length: 15
V gene: TRBV7-2

CDR3 protein: ASRGGAGGPTYNEQF
D gene: TRBD2
CDR3 length: 15
V gene: TRBV5-4

CDR3 protein: ASSPHRDTNTGELF
D gene: .
CDR3 length: 14
V gene: TRBV5-1

CDR3 protein: ASSGAGRVATQH
D gene: .
CDR3 length: 12
V gene: TRBV19

CDR3 protein: ASMPGGARF
D gene: .
CDR3 length: 9
V gene: TRBV2

CDR3 protein: ASSLGSLETQY
D gene: .
CDR3 length: 11
V gene: TRBV11-2

CDR3 protein: ASSLEHSLSYEQY
D gene: .
CDR3 length: 13
V gene: TRBV2

CDR3 protein: ASSDRLADYNEQF
D gene: TRBD2
CDR3 length: 13
V gene: TRBV6-1

CDR3 protein: ASSFQEGHPAF
D gene: .
CDR3 length: 11
V gene: TRBV27

CDR3 protein: ASSLTNEKLF
D gene: .
CDR3 length: 10
V gene: TRBV7-9

CDR3 protein: ASSLKAGHSYNEQF
D gene: .
CDR3 length: 14
V gene: TRBV5-4

CDR3 protein: SVLRDMNTEAF
D gene: .
CDR3 length: 11
V gene: TRBV29-1

CDR3 protein: ASSLAGSNEQF
D gene: .
CDR3 length: 11
V gene: TRBV5-1

CDR3 protein: ASSFPGDYGYT
D gene: .
CDR3 length: 11
V gene: TRBV5-1

CDR3 protein: ASRPGAQETQY
D gene: .
CDR3 length: 11
V gene: TRBV5-1

CDR3 protein: ATSVRALSYEQY
D gene: .
CDR3 length: 12
V gene: TRBV15

CDR3 protein: ASSETGELF
D gene: .
CDR3 length: 9
V gene: TRBV23-1

CDR3 protein: ASSPGLSYSGNTIY
D gene: .
CDR3 length: 14
V gene: TRBV7-2

CDR3 protein: ASSTRVPRNIQY
D gene: .
CDR3 length: 12
V gene: TRBV5-6

CDR3 protein: ASSLGVDSGIGQF
D gene: .
CDR3 length: 13
V gene: TRBV7-2

CDR3 protein: ASSQAIAGVIYEQY
D gene: TRBD2
CDR3 length: 14
V gene: TRBV4-1

CDR3 protein: ASSIAGQGIQPQH
D gene: TRBD1
CDR3 length: 13
V gene: TRBV19

CDR3 protein: ASSLDPGADEQY
D gene: .
CDR3 length: 12
V gene: TRBV5-1

CDR3 protein: ASRSVSGEKLF
D gene: .
CDR3 length: 11
V gene: TRBV5-4

CDR3 protein: ASSKALGGLAGGPFHEQY
D gene: .
CDR3 length: 18
V gene: TRBV21-1

CDR3 protein: ASSLGGAGANVLT
D gene: TRBD1
CDR3 length: 13
V gene: TRBV18

CDR3 protein: ARSPGLAGGRQETQY
D gene: TRBD2
CDR3 length: 15
V gene: TRBV5-3

CDR3 protein: ASSFTPTGPRSGANTGELF
D gene: .
CDR3 length: 19
V gene: TRBV27

CDR3 protein: ASSNPPTDHNEKLF
D gene: .
CDR3 length: 14
V gene: TRBV11-2

CDR3 protein: ASSLVVGGQAINYGYT
D gene: .
CDR3 length: 16
V gene: TRBV5-5

CDR3 protein: ASSLGSGTAGNTIY
D gene: .
CDR3 length: 14
V gene: TRBV5-1

CDR3 protein: ASSTDRGHSYEQY
D gene: TRBD1
CDR3 length: 13
V gene: TRBV28

CDR3 protein: ASSSWGEGGNEQF
D gene: .
CDR3 length: 13
V gene: TRBV19

CDR3 protein: ASSNYNEQF
D gene: .
CDR3 length: 9
V gene: TRBV19

CDR3 protein: ASITSGRSGELF
D gene: TRBD2
CDR3 length: 12
V gene: TRBV6-1

CDR3 protein: ASSRIAGNTDTQY
D gene: TRBD2
CDR3 length: 13
V gene: TRBV19

CDR3 protein: ASSPRQETTYEQY
D gene: .
CDR3 length: 13
V gene: TRBV9

CDR3 protein: ASSRSAGTSYNEQF
D gene: .
CDR3 length: 14
V gene: TRBV9

CDR3 protein: ASGRGGAEDTQY
D gene: TRBD2
CDR3 length: 12
V gene: TRBV11-3

CDR3 protein: ASGFGENTEAF
D gene: .
CDR3 length: 11
V gene: TRBV12-5

CDR3 protein: ASSALAVYSTKNIQY
D gene: TRBD2
CDR3 length: 15
V gene: TRBV2

CDR3 protein: ASSTGQGLNQPQH
D gene: TRBD1
CDR3 length: 13
V gene: TRBV28

CDR3 protein: ASSYGTSGYEQY
D gene: TRBD2
CDR3 length: 12
V gene: TRBV6-5

CDR3 protein: ASSSGRREKLF
D gene: .
CDR3 length: 11
V gene: TRBV7-2